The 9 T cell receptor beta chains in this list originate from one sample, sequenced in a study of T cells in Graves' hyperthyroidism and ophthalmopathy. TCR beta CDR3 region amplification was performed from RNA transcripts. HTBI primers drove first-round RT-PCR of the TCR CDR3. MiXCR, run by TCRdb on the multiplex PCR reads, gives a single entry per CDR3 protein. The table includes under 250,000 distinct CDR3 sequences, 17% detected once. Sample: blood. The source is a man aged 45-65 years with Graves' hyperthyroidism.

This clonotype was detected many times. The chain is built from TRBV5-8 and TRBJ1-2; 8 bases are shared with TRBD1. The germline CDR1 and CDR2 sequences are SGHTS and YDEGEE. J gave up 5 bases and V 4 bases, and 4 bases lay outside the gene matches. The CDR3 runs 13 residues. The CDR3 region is CASSADRGYGYTF. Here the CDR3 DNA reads TGTGCCAGCAGCGCCGACAGGGGATATGGCTACACCTTC.

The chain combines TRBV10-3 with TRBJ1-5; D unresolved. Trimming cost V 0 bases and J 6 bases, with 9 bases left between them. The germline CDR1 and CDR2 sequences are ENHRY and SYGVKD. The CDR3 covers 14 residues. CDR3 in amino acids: CAISESTGIQPQHF. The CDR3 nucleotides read TGTGCCATCAGTGAGTCAACGGGGATTCAGCCCCAGCATTTT.

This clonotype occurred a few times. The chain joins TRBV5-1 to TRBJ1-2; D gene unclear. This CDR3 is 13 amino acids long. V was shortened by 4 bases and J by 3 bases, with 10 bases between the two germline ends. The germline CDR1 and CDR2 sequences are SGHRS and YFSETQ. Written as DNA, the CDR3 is TGCGCCAGCAGCGGACGAGAGTACTATGGCTACACCTTC. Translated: CASSGREYYGYTF.

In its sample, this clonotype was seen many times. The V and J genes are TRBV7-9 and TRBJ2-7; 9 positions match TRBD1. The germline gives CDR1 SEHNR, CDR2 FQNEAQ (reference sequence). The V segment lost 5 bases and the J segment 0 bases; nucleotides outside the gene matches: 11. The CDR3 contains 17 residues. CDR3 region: CASSPGQGLWNSYEQYF. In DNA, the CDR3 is TGTGCCAGCAGCCCAGGACAGGGGCTATGGAACTCCTACGAGCAGTACTTC.

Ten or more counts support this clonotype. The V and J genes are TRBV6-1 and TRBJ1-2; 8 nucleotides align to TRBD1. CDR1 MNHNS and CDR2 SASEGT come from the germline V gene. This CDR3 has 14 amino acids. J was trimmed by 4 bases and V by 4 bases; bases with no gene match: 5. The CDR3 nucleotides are TGTGCCAGCAGTGGCGCAGGGGGCGCCTATGGCTACACCTTC. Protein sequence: CASSGAGGAYGYTF.

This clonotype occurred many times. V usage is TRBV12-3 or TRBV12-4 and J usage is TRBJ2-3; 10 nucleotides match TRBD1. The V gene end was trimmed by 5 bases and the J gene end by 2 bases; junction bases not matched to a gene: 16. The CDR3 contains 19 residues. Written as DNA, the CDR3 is TGTGCCAGCAGTGTTGGACAGGGGGGTTCACACTTTGCCACAGATACGCAGTATTTT. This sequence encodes CASSVGQGGSHFATDTQYF.

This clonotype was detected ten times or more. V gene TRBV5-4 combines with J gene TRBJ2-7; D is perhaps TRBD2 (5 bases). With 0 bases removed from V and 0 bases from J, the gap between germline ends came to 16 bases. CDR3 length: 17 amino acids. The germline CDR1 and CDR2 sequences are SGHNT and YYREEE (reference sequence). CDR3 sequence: CASSLERSWESSYEQYF. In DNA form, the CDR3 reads TGTGCCAGCAGCTTGGAGCGTTCTTGGGAGAGCTCCTACGAGCAGTACTTC.

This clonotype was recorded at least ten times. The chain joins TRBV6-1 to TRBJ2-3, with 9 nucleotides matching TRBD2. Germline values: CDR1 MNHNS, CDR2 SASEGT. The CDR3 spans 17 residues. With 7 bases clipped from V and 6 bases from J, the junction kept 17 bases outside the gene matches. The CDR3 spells CASTHGGGRARYDTQYF. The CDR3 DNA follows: TGTGCCAGCACCCACGGGGGCGGGAGGGCCCGCTACGATACGCAGTATTTT.

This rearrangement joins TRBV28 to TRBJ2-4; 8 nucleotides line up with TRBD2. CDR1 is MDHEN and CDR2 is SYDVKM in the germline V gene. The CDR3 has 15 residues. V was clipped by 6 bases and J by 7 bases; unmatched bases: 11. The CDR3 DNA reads TGTGCCAGCAGCCCCCTCGACGGGAGGGGGAACATTCAGTACTTC. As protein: CASSPLDGRGNIQYF.